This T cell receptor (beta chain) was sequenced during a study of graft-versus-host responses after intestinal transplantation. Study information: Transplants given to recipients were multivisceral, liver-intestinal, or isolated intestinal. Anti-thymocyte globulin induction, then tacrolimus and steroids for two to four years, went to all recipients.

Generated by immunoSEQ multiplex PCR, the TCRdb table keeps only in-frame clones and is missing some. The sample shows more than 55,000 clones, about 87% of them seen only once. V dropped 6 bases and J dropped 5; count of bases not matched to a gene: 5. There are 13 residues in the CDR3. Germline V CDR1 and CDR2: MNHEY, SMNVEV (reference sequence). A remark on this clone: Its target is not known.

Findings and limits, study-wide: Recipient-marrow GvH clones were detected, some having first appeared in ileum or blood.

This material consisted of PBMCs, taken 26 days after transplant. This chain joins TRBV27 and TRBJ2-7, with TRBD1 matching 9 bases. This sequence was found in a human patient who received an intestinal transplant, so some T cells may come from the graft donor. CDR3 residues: CASSPQGANEQYF. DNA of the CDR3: TGTGCCAGCAGCCCACAGGGGGCCAACGAGCAGTACTTC.